This T cell receptor beta chain emerged from a study of cytomegalovirus exposure and HLA in healthy donors. General study findings and limits: The study listed around 150 cytomegalovirus-associated TCR beta chains. Both high specificity and high sensitivity reportedly marked the classifier's diagnosis of cytomegalovirus status. A previous analysis found most TCR beta V segments productive roughly 87% or roughly 30% of the time.

This clone was found once. Its cognate antigen is unknown. This PCR relied on a set of 60 Vbeta primers and 13 Jbeta primers. The data were produced by immunoSEQ multiplex PCR, yet TCRdb's version contains in-frame clones alone and is incomplete. This sample has more than 90,000 clones; just under 80% occur once, and the top ten carry roughly 4%. This clonotype was obtained from a woman between 40 and 55 years old in good health and CMV-seropositive. The sample was PBMCs.

In DNA form, the CDR3 reads TGTGCCAGCAGCCATCAGACCAAACAGGGATCGGTAGCGAATCAGCCCCAGCATTTT. This codes for CASSHQTKQGSVANQPQHF. The chain combines TRBV7-9 with TRBJ1-5; TRBD1 is a possible D gene (6 bases). V was clipped by 5 bases and J by 4 bases, with 27 bases between them. Germline CDR1 reads SEHNR; CDR2 reads FQNEAQ (reference sequence). The CDR3 has 19 amino acids.